These 12 T cell receptor beta chains came from one sample sequenced in a study of blood T cells in healthy people across ages. Combining a sample-barcoded 5' primer with a J-beta primer mix, a second PCR ran for about 6 to 11 cycles. TCRdb reprocessed the 5' RACE reads with MiXCR, giving one entry per CDR3 protein. Of around 1.5 million distinct CDR3 sequences listed, about 35% are singletons. Sequenced material: blood. These TCRs come from a woman aged 25-40 years in good health.

This clonotype was counted a few times. The chain is built from TRBV27 and TRBJ2-3; 9 bases match TRBD2. V gave up 3 bases and J gave up 8 bases; unmatched junction bases: 9. CDR3 length: 15 residues. Germline CDR1 MNHEY, CDR2 SMNVEV (reference sequence). CDR3 nucleotide sequence: TGTGCCAGCAGTTTTGCGGGAGGGCAAAGGGGTACGCAGTATTTT. This codes for CASSFAGGQRGTQYF.

This clonotype turned up a few times. This chain joins TRBV20-1 and TRBJ2-7; TRBD1 matches at 10 bases. V gave up 3 bases and J gave up 2 bases; unmatched junction bases: 7. From germline, CDR1 is DFQATT and CDR2 SNEGSKA (reference sequence). The CDR3 spans 15 residues. This CDR3 is CSARPGTGAAYEQYF. The CDR3 DNA is TGCAGTGCTAGGCCTGGGACAGGGGCCGCCTACGAGCAGTACTTC.

This clonotype was found once. The chain uses TRBV20-1 and TRBJ1-5; D is unclear. CDR3 length: 13 amino acids. V lost 1 base to trimming and J lost 2 bases, with 6 bases between them. Germline V lookup: CDR1 DFQATT, CDR2 SNEGSKA (reference sequence). The CDR3 loop reads CSARAAGNQPQHF. The CDR3 nucleotides are TGCAGTGCTAGAGCGGCAGGCAATCAGCCCCAGCATTTT.

The CDR3 DNA is TGTGCCAGCAGCCTCCGGGACAGGGGAGACACTGAAGCTTTCTTT. Protein product: CASSLRDRGDTEAFF. This rearrangement joins TRBV7-9 to TRBJ1-1; 10 bases match TRBD1. CDR1 SEHNR and CDR2 FQNEAQ come from the germline V gene (reference sequence). The V segment lost 5 bases and the J segment 3 bases; nucleotides outside the gene matches: 6. CDR3 length: 15 residues.

The rearrangement joins TRBV5-6 to TRBJ1-1, with 7 nucleotides matching TRBD1. Looked up from germline, CDR1 is SGHDT and CDR2 is YYEEEE. The CDR3 contains 13 residues. Trimming took 5 bases from V and 4 from J; bases not matched to a gene: 5. DNA of the CDR3: TGTGCCAGCAGTGACTACAGGGGCACTGAAGCTTTCTTT. It specifies CASSDYRGTEAFF.

The rearrangement uses TRBV27 and TRBJ1-6; D gene unclear. This CDR3 spans 13 amino acids. V lost 10 bases and J lost 6, with 13 bases in between. The germline V gene has CDR1 MNHEY and CDR2 SMNVEV (reference sequence). CDR3 region: CAIAPSGNSPLHF. The CDR3 bases are TGTGCCATAGCCCCATCGGGTAATTCACCCCTCCACTTT.

V gene TRBV9 combines with J gene TRBJ1-1; D not resolved. The V gene's germline CDR1 is SGDLS and CDR2 YYNGEE. Trimming shortened V by 1 base and J by 3 bases, and 13 bases separated the two germline ends. The CDR3 covers 15 residues. CDR3 in amino acids: CASSVSFRMHTEAFF. DNA of the CDR3: TGTGCCAGCAGCGTATCCTTTCGGATGCACACTGAAGCTTTCTTT.

Comments on this clonotype: Since a much larger clone is just one base distant, this may be a read error. The gene calls are TRBV4-2 and TRBJ1-2, with D perhaps TRBD1 (6 bases). The CDR3 spans 15 residues. Germline values: CDR1 LGHNA, CDR2 YNFKEQ. The CDR3 sequence is CVSRLYAGADYGYTF. CDR3 in DNA: TGTGTCAGCAGACTCTATGCGGGGGCTGACTATGGCTACACCTTC.

V and J are TRBV4-1 and TRBJ1-1; a possible D gene is TRBD1 (5 bases). CDR1 and CDR2 (germline): MGHRA, YSYEKL. The CDR3 totals 17 residues. V was pared by 0 bases and J by 5 bases, with 19 bases between. In DNA, the CDR3 is TGCGCCAGCAGCCAAGATACGGGGGTGGCGTCCAGTACTGAAGCTTTCTTT. This codes for CASSQDTGVASSTEAFF.

This clonotype was seen a few times. V is TRBV28 and J is TRBJ1-6; TRBD1 might be the D (6 bases). Looked up from germline, CDR1 is MDHEN and CDR2 is SYDVKM. V lost 6 bases and J 10 bases, leaving 22 bases between the germline ends. This CDR3 is built from 16 residues. The CDR3 DNA is TGTGCCAGCAGACCTACCGGGGGGCCCAAGCACTCACCCCTCCACTTT. Translation gives CASRPTGGPKHSPLHF.

This clonotype was observed a handful of times. The chain uses TRBV6-1 and TRBJ1-6, with D possibly being TRBD1 (5 bases). Looked up from germline, CDR1 is MNHNS and CDR2 is SASEGT. The CDR3 is 15 amino acids. V lost 4 bases, J lost 6 bases, and 13 bases lay in between. This CDR3 is CASSGAGKLNSPLHF. CDR3 DNA sequence: TGTGCCAGCAGTGGGGCAGGGAAACTTAATTCACCCCTCCACTTT.

This CDR3 reads CASSLEGLPKFTDTQYF. Here the CDR3 DNA reads TGTGCCAGCAGCTTAGAAGGCTTACCGAAGTTTACAGATACGCAGTATTTT. The rearrangement links TRBV11-2 to TRBJ2-3; D uncertain. The germline CDR1 and CDR2 sequences are SGHAT and FQNNGV. Trimming pared 0 bases from V and 3 bases from J, leaving 16 bases between. CDR3 length: 17 residues.